This is a list of T cell receptor beta chains from one sample in a study of shared clonotypes between healthy human individuals. Measured with immunoSEQ multiplex PCR; TCRdb has only the in-frame clones, and not every one. The data hold 630,000 or so clones, with roughly 98% observed a single time. The sequenced sample was naive CD8+ T cells sorted from blood. Receptors were obtained from a man between 25 and 39 years old in good health. The CDR3 runs from the conserved cysteine through the conserved F or W. The D gene is left open where the match is weak. Part of the rows lack a size; the others show once, few, many or a class for expanded clones.

d_gene	v_gene	j_gene	abundance	CDR3nt	CDR3aa
.	TRBV6-4	TRBJ2-3	.	TGTGCCAGCAGCGCCCGACGGGGGAGCACAGATACGCAGTATTTT	CASSARRGSTDTQYF
.	TRBV7-9	TRBJ2-1	.	TGTGCCAGCAGCACACTAGTACTTGAGCAGTTCTTC	CASSTLVLEQFF
TRBD1	TRBV29-1	TRBJ2-2	.	TGCAGCGTGGAGGACAGGGGCAACACCGGGGAGCTGTTTTTT	CSVEDRGNTGELFF
.	TRBV9	TRBJ2-7	.	TGTGCCAGCAGCGTAGAGTCGGGGTACGAGCAGTACTTC	CASSVESGYEQYF
.	TRBV28	TRBJ2-1	.	TGTGCCAGCAGTTCCGGACCGAGAACCCTCTACAATGAGCAGTTCTTC	CASSSGPRTLYNEQFF
.	TRBV25-1	TRBJ2-7	.	TGTGCCAGCAGTGCTCAGGGGACCTACAAGCAGTACTTC	CASSAQGTYKQYF
.	TRBV15	TRBJ1-1	.	TGTGCCACCAGCAGAGATCGAGGGACCACTGAAGCTTTCTTT	CATSRDRGTTEAFF
.	TRBV9	TRBJ1-2	.	TGTGCCAGCAGCGTCGCGGACGCTTATGGCTACACCTTC	CASSVADAYGYTF
.	TRBV29-1	TRBJ2-5	.	TGCAGCGTTGATTGGACCGAAGAGACCCAGTACTTC	CSVDWTEETQYF
.	TRBV27	TRBJ2-2	.	TGTGCCAGCAGTTCGGACTTTGGCGGGGAGCTGTTTTTT	CASSSDFGGELFF
.	TRBV7-3	TRBJ2-2	once	TGTGCCAGCAGCTTAACTGGTAGCACCGGGGAGCTGTTTTTT	CASSLTGSTGELFF
.	TRBV7-6	TRBJ2-7	once	TGTGCCAGCAGCTTAGCAGGGCAGGGCGAGCAGTACTTC	CASSLAGQGEQYF
TRBD1	TRBV6-5	TRBJ1-2	.	TGTGCCAGTGTTTCAGGGGGGCTCAACTATGGCTACACCTTC	CASVSGGLNYGYTF
TRBD1	TRBV29-1	TRBJ1-5	.	TGCAGCGTGACCGGGACAGGGGGACAGCCCCAGCATTTT	CSVTGTGGQPQHF
.	TRBV6-1	TRBJ1-5	.	TGTGCCAGCAGATTGGACAGCGGCGATCAGCCCCAGCATTTT	CASRLDSGDQPQHF
TRBD2	TRBV5-1	TRBJ2-7	once	TGCGCCAGCAGCTTGGGGAGGGGACTAGCGGAGAAACACTACGAGCAGTACTTC	CASSLGRGLAEKHYEQYF
TRBD1	TRBV4-3	TRBJ1-2	.	TGCGCCAGCAGCCGAGGAGCCGGGACAGGGGATGGCTACACCTTC	CASSRGAGTGDGYTF
.	TRBV27	TRBJ2-1	once	TGTGCCAGCAGCCCTCTAGCCCGCCCCTACAATGAGCAGTTCTTC	CASSPLARPYNEQFF
TRBD2	TRBV9	TRBJ2-3	.	TGTGCCAGCAGCGTAGGGGGTAGCGGGAGTTATCCTAGCACAGATACGCAGTATTTT	CASSVGGSGSYPSTDTQYF
.	TRBV7-6	TRBJ2-1	.	TGTGCCAGCAGCCCCATAGCGGAAAGCTCCTACAATGAGCAGTTCTTC	CASSPIAESSYNEQFF
TRBD1	TRBV7-8	TRBJ1-4	.	TGTGCCAGCAGCCCTCCCGGGACAGGGCCCAGGGAAAAACTGTTTTTT	CASSPPGTGPREKLFF
TRBD2	TRBV10-3	TRBJ2-4	.	TGTGCCATCAGTGGGACTAGCGGCGGAGACATTCAGTACTTC	CAISGTSGGDIQYF
TRBD2	TRBV9	TRBJ2-1	.	TGTGCCAGCAGCCCTAAGCCTAGCGGTTCCTACAATGAGCAGTTCTTC	CASSPKPSGSYNEQFF
.	TRBV7-9	TRBJ2-1	.	TGTGCCAGCAGCTTAACTACCGACAATGAGCAGTTCTTC	CASSLTTDNEQFF
TRBD1	TRBV7-9	TRBJ2-7	.	TGTGCCAGCAGTCTGCAGGGGGCGCTTTCCGAGCAGTACTTC	CASSLQGALSEQYF
.	TRBV9	TRBJ1-1	.	TGTGCCAGCAGCCCCGTTGGGGGGGTAGAGACTGAAGCTTTCTTT	CASSPVGGVETEAFF
.	TRBV7-9	TRBJ2-2	.	TGTGCCAGCAGCCCCGGGACGACCGGGGAGCTGTTTTTT	CASSPGTTGELFF
TRBD1	TRBV5-1	TRBJ2-1	.	TGCGCCAGCAGCTGGGGACAGGGGGCTGGGAATGAGCAGTTCTTC	CASSWGQGAGNEQFF
.	TRBV28	TRBJ1-5	.	TGTGCCAGCAGACCCTTAGACGGAGTCAATCAGCCCCAGCATTTT	CASRPLDGVNQPQHF
TRBD1	TRBV4-3	TRBJ1-2	.	TGCGCCAGCAGCCAAGATCGGGTAGGGACAGGGAGTTATGGCTACACCTTC	CASSQDRVGTGSYGYTF
.	TRBV4-1	TRBJ1-3	.	TGCGCCAGCAGCCAAGTCGCGGGGAACACCATATATTTT	CASSQVAGNTIYF
.	TRBV19	TRBJ2-2	.	TGTGCCAGTAGTTTGATCTCGAACACCGGGGAGCTGTTTTTT	CASSLISNTGELFF
.	TRBV27	TRBJ1-5	.	TGTGCCAGCAGTTTAAACAGGGACAATCAGCCCCAGCATTTT	CASSLNRDNQPQHF
.	TRBV7-6	TRBJ1-1	once	TGTGCCAGCTCCTTAGACCCCATGAACACTGAAGCTTTCTTT	CASSLDPMNTEAFF
.	TRBV11-1	TRBJ2-1	.	TGTGCCAGCAGCTTACGCCCCGGAGGTTGGGATGACAATGAGCAGTTCTTC	CASSLRPGGWDDNEQFF
TRBD1	TRBV7-3	TRBJ2-1	.	TGTGCCAGCGGTGCTGGACAGGGAAACAATGAGCAGTTCTTC	CASGAGQGNNEQFF
TRBD1	TRBV7-8	TRBJ2-5	.	TGTGCCAGCAGCTACCGACAGGGGAAACTGGAGACCCAGTACTTC	CASSYRQGKLETQYF
.	TRBV7-7	TRBJ2-1	.	TGTGCTAGCAGCTTATCCGTTTACAATGAGCAGTTCTTC	CASSLSVYNEQFF
.	TRBV2	TRBJ2-1	.	TGTGCCAGCAGTGAATTGGCAGGGTTTAATTCTGGCTACAATGAGCAGTTCTTC	CASSELAGFNSGYNEQFF
TRBD1	TRBV6-5	TRBJ2-5	.	TGTGCCAGCAGTTACGGGACAGGGTTGGAGACCCAGTACTTC	CASSYGTGLETQYF
.	TRBV7-2	TRBJ1-4	.	TGTGCCAGCAGCTTAGGACCCGTAGATGAAAAACTGTTTTTT	CASSLGPVDEKLFF
TRBD2	TRBV30	TRBJ2-3	.	TGTGCCCGGCACGCGGGAGAAGGCACAGATACGCAGTATTTT	CARHAGEGTDTQYF
TRBD2	TRBV6-6	TRBJ2-1	.	TGTGCCAGCAGCCTACCCGGGACTAGCGGTGGTAATGAGCAGTTCTTC	CASSLPGTSGGNEQFF
.	TRBV6-1	TRBJ2-7	.	TGTGCCAGCAGTAGACCCTACGAGCAGTACTTC	CASSRPYEQYF
TRBD2	TRBV9	TRBJ2-1	once	TGTGCCAGCAGCGTAGAATGGACTAGCCTCAACGAGCAGTTCTTC	CASSVEWTSLNEQFF
TRBD1	TRBV4-1	TRBJ1-4	.	TGCGCCAGCAGCCACGGACAGGGGTATGAAAAACTGTTTTTT	CASSHGQGYEKLFF